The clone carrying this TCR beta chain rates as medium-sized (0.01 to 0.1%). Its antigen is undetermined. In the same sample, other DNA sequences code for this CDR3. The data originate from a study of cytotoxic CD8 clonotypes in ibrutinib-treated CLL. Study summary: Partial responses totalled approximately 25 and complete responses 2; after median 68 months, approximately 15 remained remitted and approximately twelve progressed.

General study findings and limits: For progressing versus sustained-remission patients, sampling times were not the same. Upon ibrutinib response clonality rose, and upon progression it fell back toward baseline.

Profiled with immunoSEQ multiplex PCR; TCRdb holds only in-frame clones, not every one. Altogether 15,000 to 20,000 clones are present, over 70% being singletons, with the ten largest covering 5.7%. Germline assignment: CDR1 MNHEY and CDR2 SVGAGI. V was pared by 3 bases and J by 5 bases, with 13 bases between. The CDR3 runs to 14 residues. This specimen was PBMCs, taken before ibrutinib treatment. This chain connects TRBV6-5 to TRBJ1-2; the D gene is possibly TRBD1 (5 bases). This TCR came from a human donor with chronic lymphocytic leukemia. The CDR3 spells CASSYRGVGYGYTF. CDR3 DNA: TGTGCCAGCAGTTATCGGGGGGTGGGGTATGGCTACACCTTC.